This T cell receptor (beta chain) stems from a study of CD8 T cells in ankylosing spondylitis. The study's findings and limits: What seemed typical of ankylosing spondylitis blood was a TCR beta motif built from under 10 highly homologous variants. The study looked at matched synovial fluid samples from ankylosing spondylitis patients. Disease-linked clones were reported to be significantly enriched there. Some motif variants had been reported before (in reactive arthritis synovial fluid and blood). With a CD8+ phenotype, disease-linked clones were relatively rare in peripheral blood.

TCRdb re-called the 5' RACE reads with MiXCR, one entry per CDR3 protein. The table shows about 260,000 distinct CDR3 sequences, with around 19% occurring only once. The CDR3 is 14 residues long. Trimming stripped 0 bases from V and 6 bases from J, with 10 bases between. Germline lookup yields CDR1 SGHRS and CDR2 YFSETQ. As for this clonotype: Its target is unknown.

The V and J genes are TRBV5-1 and TRBJ2-1, with no clear D. What was sequenced was blood, either unsorted or a sorted T cell fraction (not recorded which). This sequence was found in a male donor with ankylosing spondylitis or in good health (not recorded which). As DNA, the CDR3 is TGCGCCAGCAGCTTGGAACAGCATGGCAATGAGCAGTTCTTC. Translated, it gives CASSLEQHGNEQFF.